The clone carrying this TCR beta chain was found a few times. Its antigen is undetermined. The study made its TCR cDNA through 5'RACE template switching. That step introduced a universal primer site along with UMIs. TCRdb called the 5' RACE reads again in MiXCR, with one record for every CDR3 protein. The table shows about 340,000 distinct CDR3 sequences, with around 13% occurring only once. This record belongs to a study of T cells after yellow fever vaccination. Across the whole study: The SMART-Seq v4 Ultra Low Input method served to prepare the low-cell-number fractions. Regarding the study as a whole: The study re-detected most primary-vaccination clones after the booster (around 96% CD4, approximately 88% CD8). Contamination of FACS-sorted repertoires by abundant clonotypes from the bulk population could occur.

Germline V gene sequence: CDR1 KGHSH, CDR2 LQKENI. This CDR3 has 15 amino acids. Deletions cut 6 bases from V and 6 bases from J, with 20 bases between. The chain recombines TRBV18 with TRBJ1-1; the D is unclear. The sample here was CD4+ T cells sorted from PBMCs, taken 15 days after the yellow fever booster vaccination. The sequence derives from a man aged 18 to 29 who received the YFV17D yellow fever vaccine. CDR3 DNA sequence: TGTGCCAGCTCCCCGAGTGGGTCGCAGATCGCTGAAGCTTTCTTT. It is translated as CASSPSGSQIAEAFF. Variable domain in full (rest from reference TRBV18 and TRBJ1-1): NAGVMQNPRHLVRRRGQEARLRCSPMKGHSHVYWYRQLPEEGLKFMVYLQKENIIDESGMPKERFSAEFPKEGPSILRIQQVVRGDSAAYFCASSPSGSQIAEAFFGQGTRLTVV.